This entry is about one TCR beta chain. Germline-derived CDR1 and CDR2 are SNHLY and FYNNEI. This CDR3 is built from 15 residues. Trimming shortened V by 6 bases and J by 4 bases, and 16 bases separated the two germline ends. The TCR library protocol was used to attach unique molecular identifiers. These identifiers were attached to individual cDNA molecules. TCRdb re-called the 5' RACE reads through MiXCR, storing one row per CDR3 protein. This table holds tens of thousands of distinct CDR3 sequences, about a tenth found once. The entry originates in a study of early T cells in non-severe SARS-CoV-2 infection. The overall study: Bulk RNA from unsorted whole blood was sequenced; chains were unpaired.

The rearrangement uses TRBV2 and TRBJ1-5; a weak D match, TRBD1 (6 bases). This TCR was sampled from an adult who was a healthcare worker with PCR-confirmed SARS-CoV-2 infection or an uninfected control (not recorded which). Sample: whole blood. CDR3: CASSATDSFNQPQHF. Written as DNA, the CDR3 is TGTGCCAGCAGCGCAACGGACAGCTTTAATCAGCCCCAGCATTTT.